Below, 23 T cell receptor beta chains from the same sample are listed, as sequenced in a study of blood T cell repertoires in COVID-19. TCRdb's table, derived via immunoSEQ multiplex PCR, lists solely in-frame clones and lacks some. The sample has roughly 250,000 clones; around 89% are singletons. The sequenced sample was PBMCs or T cells enriched from blood (not recorded which). These receptor sequences come from a man aged 35-49 years who had recovered from COVID-19.

The chain carries TRBV3-1 (or the pseudogene TRBV3-2) and TRBJ2-7; D possibly corresponds to TRBD2 (5 bases). This CDR3 region has 14 residues. Between the trimmed V and J ends, which lost 0 bases and 7 bases, there was a span of 13 bases. Germline CDR1 reads LGHDT; CDR2 reads YNNKEL (reference sequence). The CDR3 reads CASSQDLPPGEQYF. The DNA of the CDR3 is TGTGCCAGCAGCCAAGATCTCCCCCCGGGAGAGCAGTACTTC.

This chain connects TRBV3-1 (or the pseudogene TRBV3-2) to TRBJ1-4; D unclear. CDR1 and CDR2 from the germline V gene are LGHDT and YNNKEL (reference sequence). V was cut by 5 bases and J by 5 bases, with 3 bases left in between. The CDR3 has 11 amino acids. CDR3 sequence: CASSSNEKLFF. CDR3 DNA sequence: TGTGCCAGCAGCTCAAATGAAAAACTGTTTTTT.

In DNA, the CDR3 is TGTGCCAGCTCACCACTCTTAGGAGGGAGCTCCTACAATGAGCAGTTCTTC. Translation gives CASSPLLGGSSYNEQFF. The rearrangement uses TRBV18 and TRBJ2-1; the D gene is possibly TRBD2 (6 bases). Per the germline V gene, CDR1 is KGHSH and CDR2 is LQKENI. Trimming took off 1 base at V and 0 bases at J, with 13 bases between the two ends. The CDR3 has 17 amino acids.

This clone was detected a few times. The V and J genes are TRBV27 and TRBJ1-6, with D possibly being TRBD1 (6 bases). Germline values: CDR1 MNHEY, CDR2 SMNVEV (reference sequence). This CDR3 contains 14 residues. V shed 5 bases and J shed 5 bases, with 10 bases lying between them. CDR3 sequence (DNA): TGTGCCAGCAGTATTAGGGGGAATAATTCACCCCTCCACTTT. Encoded protein: CASSIRGNNSPLHF.

The chain links TRBV28 to TRBJ1-1; D may be TRBD1 (5 bases). The CDR3 is made up of 12 amino acids. CDR1 and CDR2 from the germline V gene are MDHEN and SYDVKM. Trimming shortened V by 3 bases and J by 7 bases, and 9 bases separated the two germline ends. The CDR3 protein is CASSLRQFEAFF. CDR3 DNA sequence: TGTGCCAGCAGTTTGCGACAGTTTGAAGCTTTCTTT.

This clone appeared once. The V call is TRBV6-5, the J call TRBJ1-2, with D tentatively TRBD1 (6 bases). Trimming shortened V by 3 bases and J by 4 bases, and 12 bases separated the two germline ends. Germline-derived CDR1 and CDR2 are MNHEY and SVGAGI. This CDR3 comprises 14 residues. The CDR3: CASSYGQSGYGYTF. CDR3 sequence (DNA): TGTGCCAGCAGTTATGGACAGTCGGGCTATGGCTACACCTTC.

The chain has TRBV25-1 and TRBJ1-1; TRBD1 matches 9 bases. CDR1 and CDR2 (germline): MGHDK, SYGVNS. V trimming: 6 bases; J trimming: 3 bases; junction bases outside the gene matches: 8. This CDR3 comprises 15 residues. The CDR3: CASRPDRGLDTEAFF. CDR3 DNA sequence: TGTGCCAGCAGACCGGACAGGGGTTTGGACACTGAAGCTTTCTTT.

The genes are TRBV5-6 and TRBJ2-3, with 10 bases aligning to TRBD2. Germline V CDR1 and CDR2: SGHDT, YYEEEE. V was pared by 7 bases and J by 6 bases, with 11 bases of the junction left unmatched. This CDR3 is 15 amino acids long. The CDR3 sequence is CASSPLAGERDTQYF. Written as DNA, the CDR3 is TGTGCCAGCTCCCCCCTAGCGGGAGAGAGGGATACGCAGTATTTT.

The chain is built from TRBV5-1 and TRBJ1-4; no definite D call. Germline CDR1 is SGHRS and CDR2 is YFSETQ. The CDR3 length is 15 residues. The V end lost 4 bases, the J end lost 0 bases, and 10 bases lay between the germline ends. CDR3 DNA sequence: TGCGCCAGCAGCAGAAACAGTGCAACTAATGAAAAACTGTTTTTT. It encodes CASSRNSATNEKLFF.

V and J are TRBV3-1 (or the pseudogene TRBV3-2) and TRBJ1-2; no clear D. V dropped 4 bases and J dropped 4 bases, with 16 bases sitting between them. CDR3 length equals 15 residues. Germline CDR1 and CDR2: LGHDT and YNNKEL (reference sequence). CDR3 sequence reads: CASSLRRRGVYGYTF. The CDR3 bases are TGTGCCAGCAGCCTCAGAAGGCGGGGAGTCTATGGCTACACCTTC.

The rearrangement uses TRBV25-1 and TRBJ2-2; TRBD2 matches at 7 bases. The junction had 5 bases not matched to a gene; V was cut back by 3 bases and J by 4 bases. The germline V gene has CDR1 MGHDK and CDR2 SYGVNS. The CDR3 length is 15 residues. This CDR3 is CASSEGGVGTGELFF. In nucleotides, the CDR3 is TGTGCCAGCAGTGAGGGGGGGGTAGGCACCGGGGAGCTGTTTTTT.

Comments on this clone: The sample carries other DNA sequences with the same CDR3. The chain carries TRBV6-5 and TRBJ2-1; D is unclear. V lost 4 bases to trimming and J lost 12 bases, with 16 bases between them. This CDR3 region has 13 residues. Germline-derived CDR1 and CDR2 are MNHEY and SVGAGI. The CDR3 loop reads CASSSQMRLRQFF. The CDR3 DNA follows: TGTGCCAGCAGTTCCCAAATGAGGCTGCGGCAGTTCTTC.

This clone occurred many times. This chain joins TRBV3-1 (or the pseudogene TRBV3-2) and TRBJ1-1; D possibly corresponds to TRBD1 (6 bases). Trimming shortened V by 3 bases and J by 7 bases, and 27 bases separated the two germline ends. Germline V lookup: CDR1 LGHDT, CDR2 YNNKEL (reference sequence). CDR3 length equals 18 residues. The CDR3 here is CASSQRQVVSLVTLEAFF. The CDR3 region has the DNA TGTGCCAGCAGCCAGCGACAGGTCGTATCTCTGGTTACTCTTGAAGCTTTCTTT.

This clone was observed a handful of times. The rearrangement joins TRBV19 to TRBJ1-5; TRBD1 aligns across 9 bases. Germline loops: CDR1 LNHDA, CDR2 SQIVND (reference sequence). Trimming took 3 bases from V and 5 from J; bases not matched to a gene: 5. The length of the CDR3 is 15 residues. The CDR3 loop reads CASSMQTGGDQPQHF. In DNA, the CDR3 is TGTGCCAGTAGTATGCAGACAGGGGGGGATCAGCCCCAGCATTTT.

This clone appeared a single time. The chain uses TRBV19 and TRBJ1-1; perhaps TRBD1 as D (5 bases). The ends were cut back, 1 base at V and 2 bases at J, with 8 bases in the middle. The CDR3 consists of 14 residues. Per the germline V gene, CDR1 is LNHDA and CDR2 is SQIVND (reference sequence). The CDR3: CASSIGQGNTEAFF. The DNA for the CDR3 is TGTGCCAGTAGTATAGGTCAGGGTAACACTGAAGCTTTCTTT.

V usage is TRBV7-2 and J usage is TRBJ1-2; D ambiguous. CDR3 length: 15 residues. Germline V lookup: CDR1 SGHTA, CDR2 FQGNSA. Deletions cut 4 bases from V and 5 bases from J, with 17 bases between. The CDR3 here is CASSSLDRGGYGYTF. The CDR3 nucleotides are TGTGCCAGCAGCTCCTTAGACCGGGGAGGGTATGGCTACACCTTC.

The CDR3 DNA reads as TGTGCCATCAGTGAGTCATCGGGGAATTCACCCCTCCACTTT. This encodes CAISESSGNSPLHF. The chain has TRBV10-3 and TRBJ1-6; D gene uncertain. Germline lookup yields CDR1 ENHRY and CDR2 SYGVKD. The V gene lost 0 bases and the J gene lost 7 bases, with 7 bases spanning the gap. This CDR3 is built from 14 residues.

This clone was observed a handful of times. The rearrangement links TRBV2 to TRBJ1-3; TRBD1 aligns across 8 bases. J lost 4 bases, V lost 7 bases, and 9 bases had no gene match. This CDR3 is 15 amino acids long. Per germline, CDR1 SNHLY and CDR2 FYNNEI. The CDR3 loop is CASIPDRGEGNTIYF. DNA for the CDR3: TGTGCCAGCATTCCCGACAGGGGAGAAGGAAACACCATATATTTT.

The genes are TRBV7-8 and TRBJ2-5, with 10 bases aligning to TRBD1. Trimming took 3 bases from V and 5 from J; bases not matched to a gene: 18. The germline V gene has CDR1 SGHVS and CDR2 FQNEAQ. The CDR3 is 19 amino acids. In DNA, the CDR3 is TGTGCCAGCAGCTTTAGGGGACTTACCCGGGACAGGGGTTTGGAGACCCAGTACTTC. Its translation is CASSFRGLTRDRGLETQYF. Supplemented by reference TRBV7-8 and TRBJ2-5, the full variable domain reads GAGVSQSPRYKVAKRGQDVALRCDPISGHVSLFWYQQALGQGPEFLTYFQNEAQLDKSGLPSDRFFAERPEGSVSTLKIQRTQQEDSAVYLCASSFRGLTRDRGLETQYFGPGTRLLVL.

This chain uses TRBV19 with TRBJ1-5; 7 bases match TRBD1. The germline gives CDR1 LNHDA, CDR2 SQIVND (reference sequence). The length of the CDR3 is 15 residues. The V gene end was trimmed by 6 bases and the J gene end by 5 bases; junction bases not matched to a gene: 10. CDR3 sequence: CASSDRTGGDQPQHF. The DNA for the CDR3 is TGTGCCAGTAGCGACAGGACAGGTGGGGATCAGCCCCAGCATTTT.

This clone was counted a single time. This chain connects TRBV2 to TRBJ2-7; 12 bases are a match to TRBD2. CDR3 length equals 16 residues. The germline CDR1 and CDR2 sequences are SNHLY and FYNNEI. After removal of 7 bases from V and 0 bases from J, the junction contained 7 bases not matched to a gene. This CDR3 is CASTALAGGASYEQYF. CDR3 DNA: TGTGCCAGCACCGCACTAGCGGGAGGTGCCTCCTACGAGCAGTACTTC.

The chain carries TRBV7-6 and TRBJ1-1; no definite D call. V was clipped by 2 bases and J by 3 bases, with 13 bases between them. The V gene's germline CDR1 is SGHVS and CDR2 FNYEAQ. This CDR3 contains 15 residues. CDR3 bases: TGTGCCAGCAGCTTATTCTCCGCAGGTGACACTGAAGCTTTCTTT. Encoded protein: CASSLFSAGDTEAFF. The full variable domain, with the rest looked up from reference TRBV7-6 and TRBJ1-1, is GAGVSQSPRYKVTKRGQDVALRCDPISGHVSLYWYRQALGQGPEFLTYFNYEAQQDKSGLPNDRFSAERPEGSISTLTIQRTEQRDSAMYRCASSLFSAGDTEAFFGQGTRLTVV.

This clone occurred a few times. The CDR3, as DNA: TGTGCCATCAGTGAGTCGATCAGGGATTACGAGCAGTACTTC. Encoded protein: CAISESIRDYEQYF. The rearrangement uses TRBV10-3 and TRBJ2-7; tentative D call: TRBD1 (5 bases). The V gene's germline CDR1 is ENHRY and CDR2 SYGVKD. The V end was cut by 0 bases, the J end by 4 bases, with 10 bases between. The CDR3 sequence is 14 residues long.